One sample yielded the 28 T cell receptor beta chains listed below, sequenced in a study of vaccination effects on CD4 cells after COVID-19. The ViraFEST assay expanded antigen-specific CD4+ T cells with viral peptide pools before sequencing. CD4+ T cells were isolated after 10 days of culture. Documented for the person is a PCR-confirmed SARS-CoV-2 infection occurring between March and December 2020. The protocol was immunoSEQ multiplex PCR, while the TCRdb copy is restricted to in-frame clones and leaves out a portion. The sample lists 40,000 to 50,000 clones, more than 60% seen once, with about 31% in the top ten. The antigens for these receptors are not known. Sequencing used CD4+ T cells from PBMCs cultured with a peptide pool, obtained before COVID-19 vaccination. These receptors came from a human donor who had a prior SARS-CoV-2 infection.

The chain employs TRBV19 and TRBJ1-1; possibly TRBD1 for D (6 bases). This CDR3 region has 14 residues. Trimming removed 3 bases from V and 5 bases from J, with 13 bases in between. The germline CDR1 and CDR2 sequences are LNHDA and SQIVND (reference sequence). The CDR3 DNA sequence: TGTGCCAGTAGTATGGTGGCGAGGGGGACTGAAGCTTTCTTT. Protein sequence: CASSMVARGTEAFF.

This chain uses TRBV10-3 with TRBJ2-7; D tentatively fits TRBD1 or TRBD2 (6 bases each). The V and J ends lost 3 bases and 3 bases respectively, with 18 bases between them. The CDR3 loop spans 16 amino acids. Per the germline V gene, CDR1 is ENHRY and CDR2 is SYGVKD. As DNA, the CDR3 is TGTGCCATCAGTGAATCTGTACCGGGGGCCGGCTACGAGCAGTACTTC. This gives the protein CAISESVPGAGYEQYF.

The J gene is TRBJ1-1, the V gene TRBV5-1; D not resolved. The CDR3 has 14 amino acids. The germline V and J ends were trimmed by 0 bases and 7 bases, with 13 bases remaining between them. Germline V gives CDR1 SGHRS, CDR2 YFSETQ. The CDR3, as DNA: TGCGCCAGCAGCTTGGGAATCGTCGGCGTTGAAGCTTTCTTT. It translates to CASSLGIVGVEAFF.

The V and J genes are TRBV18 and TRBJ2-7, with D possibly matching TRBD2 (7 bases). Germline V gene data show CDR1 as KGHSH and CDR2 as LQKENI. Between the trimmed V and J ends, which lost 3 bases and 6 bases, there was a span of 21 bases. The CDR3 has 16 amino acids. DNA of the CDR3: TGTGCCAGCTCACCCAGGGGTGGGGGGGCAACCCGCGAGCAGTACTTC. As protein: CASSPRGGGATREQYF.

J is TRBJ2-1 and V is TRBV11-3, with D possibly TRBD2 on 5 matching bases. Germline V gene lookup returns CDR1 SGHNT and CDR2 YENEEA. The CDR3 has 15 amino acids. With 1 base removed from V and 2 bases from J, the gap between germline ends came to 9 bases. CDR3: CASSLGLAPYNEQFF. CDR3 in DNA: TGTGCCAGCAGCTTAGGGCTAGCCCCCTACAATGAGCAGTTCTTC.

V is TRBV5-1 and J is TRBJ1-3; the D is unclear. This CDR3 has 15 amino acids. Germline V CDR1 and CDR2: SGHRS, YFSETQ. Between the trimmed V and J ends, which lost 7 bases and 0 bases, there was a span of 14 bases. The CDR3 spells CASSPGQVSGNTIYF. The CDR3 DNA is TGCGCCAGCTCCCCTGGGCAGGTCTCTGGAAACACCATATATTTT.

This clone counts as medium-sized. The chain uses TRBV7-9 and TRBJ2-5; TRBD2 is a possible D gene (6 bases). This CDR3 region has 14 residues. V shed 5 bases and J shed 3 bases, with 13 bases lying between them. Germline values: CDR1 SEHNR, CDR2 FQNEAQ (reference sequence). This CDR3 reads CASSPSRGEETQYF. The CDR3 DNA reads as TGTGCCAGCAGCCCAAGTCGCGGGGAAGAGACCCAGTACTTC.

The genes are TRBV6-1 and TRBJ2-5, with TRBD2 matching 7 bases. The CDR3 consists of 14 residues. V was pared by 3 bases and J by 2 bases, with 3 bases of the junction left unmatched. Germline V gene lookup returns CDR1 MNHNS and CDR2 SASEGT. CDR3 loop: CASSEVLAQETQYF. CDR3 sequence (DNA): TGTGCCAGCAGTGAGGTACTAGCGCAAGAGACCCAGTACTTC.

The chain combines TRBV23-1 with TRBJ1-1, with 9 bases that match TRBD1. TRBV23-1 falls under the ORF class, with uncertain function. CDR3 length: 15 amino acids. J gave up 1 base and V 5 bases, and 5 bases lay outside the gene matches. The CDR3 DNA is TGCGCCAGCAGTGCCCCGGGACAGGGGAACACTGAAGCTTTCTTT. This encodes CASSAPGQGNTEAFF.

The chain links TRBV5-1 to TRBJ2-2, with D perhaps TRBD1 or TRBD2 (5 bases each). This CDR3 contains 15 residues. V gave up 0 bases and J gave up 3 bases, with 9 bases separating them. Germline loops: CDR1 SGHRS, CDR2 YFSETQ. The CDR3 loop reads CASSLAGADTGELFF. CDR3 DNA: TGCGCCAGCAGCTTGGCCGGGGCTGACACCGGGGAGCTGTTTTTT.

V usage is TRBV5-5 and J usage is TRBJ1-5; unclear D gene. CDR1 and CDR2 from the germline V gene are SGHKS and YYEKEE (reference sequence). V was shortened by 0 bases and J by 8 bases, with 12 bases between the two germline ends. The CDR3 has 14 residues. This chain's CDR3 is CASSLDGVRKPQHF. As DNA, the CDR3 is TGTGCCAGCAGCTTGGATGGGGTAAGGAAGCCCCAGCATTTT.

V gene TRBV2 combines with J gene TRBJ1-5; 7 bases map to TRBD1. Germline V gives CDR1 SNHLY, CDR2 FYNNEI. The CDR3 loop spans 15 amino acids. Losses at the gene ends were 5 bases for V and 3 bases for J; bases not matched to a gene: 7. CDR3 sequence: CASSSGTVNNQPQHF. DNA for the CDR3: TGTGCCAGCAGTTCCGGGACAGTGAACAATCAGCCCCAGCATTTT.

This clone was found a few times. This rearrangement joins TRBV4-1 to TRBJ2-4; 11 bases line up with TRBD2. J gave up 1 base and V 6 bases, and 8 bases lay outside the gene matches. Germline V gene sequence: CDR1 MGHRA, CDR2 YSYEKL. The CDR3 contains 17 residues. This CDR3 reads CASRPVLAGAAKNIQYF. CDR3 nucleotides: TGCGCCAGCAGGCCTGTACTAGCGGGAGCTGCCAAAAACATTCAGTACTTC.

This clone was observed once. The chain has TRBV18 and TRBJ1-1, with unresolved D. The CDR3 covers 14 residues. Germline lookup yields CDR1 KGHSH and CDR2 LQKENI. The germline V and J ends were trimmed by 3 bases and 5 bases, with 13 bases remaining between them. CDR3: CASSPGWRGTEAFF. The CDR3 DNA sequence: TGTGCCAGCTCACCGGGCTGGAGAGGAACTGAAGCTTTCTTT.

The V and J genes are TRBV19 and TRBJ2-7, with D perhaps TRBD1 (6 bases). The V and J ends lost 4 bases and 3 bases respectively, with 16 bases between them. The CDR3 totals 15 residues. CDR1 LNHDA and CDR2 SQIVND come from the germline V gene (reference sequence). Here the CDR3 DNA reads TGTGCCAGTAGTAAGGACCCGGGACACTACTACGAGCAGTACTTC. This codes for CASSKDPGHYYEQYF. Variable domain in full (rest from reference TRBV19 and TRBJ2-7): DGGITQSPKYLFRKEGQNVTLSCEQNLNHDAMYWYRQDPGQGLRLIYYSQIVNDFQKGDIAEGYSVSREKKESFPLTVTSAQKNPTAFYLCASSKDPGHYYEQYFGPGTRLTVT.

V gene TRBV6-1 combines with J gene TRBJ2-7; 10 nucleotides align to TRBD2. J gave up 0 bases and V 1 base, and 9 bases lay outside the gene matches. This CDR3 has 18 residues. Germline V gene sequence: CDR1 MNHNS, CDR2 SASEGT. The CDR3 sequence: CASSEGVAGGLLSYEQYF. The CDR3 DNA reads TGTGCCAGCAGTGAAGGAGTAGCGGGGGGCCTCCTCTCCTACGAGCAGTACTTC.

In its sample, this clone was seen a few times. V is TRBV27 and J is TRBJ2-1; 7 bases line up with TRBD1. The CDR3 is 14 residues long. The germline V gene encodes CDR1 MNHEY and CDR2 SMNVEV (reference sequence). The V gene end was trimmed by 5 bases and the J gene end by 5 bases; junction bases not matched to a gene: 6. CDR3 in DNA: TGTGCCAGCAGTCCCGGACAGGCAGACAATGAGCAGTTCTTC. The encoded protein is CASSPGQADNEQFF.

This chain uses TRBV5-5 with TRBJ1-6; weak D call: TRBD1 (5 bases). The CDR3 runs to 15 residues. Germline values: CDR1 SGHKS, CDR2 YYEKEE (reference sequence). V lost 1 base and J 8 bases, leaving 13 bases between the germline ends. This CDR3 is CASSLPPGKYSPLHF. DNA of the CDR3: TGTGCCAGCAGCTTGCCGCCAGGGAAATATTCACCCCTCCACTTT.

The chain employs TRBV18 and TRBJ1-1, with 8 bases that match TRBD1. The CDR3 consists of 14 residues. The V and J ends lost 3 bases and 6 bases, in that order; junction bases with no gene match: 6. Germline values: CDR1 KGHSH, CDR2 LQKENI. The CDR3 sequence: CASSPGTGRPEAFF. CDR3 DNA: TGTGCCAGCTCACCCGGGACAGGTCGACCTGAAGCTTTCTTT.

The chain uses TRBV18 and TRBJ2-1, with 8 bases lining up with TRBD1. The CDR3 has 15 residues. The J segment lost 11 bases and the V segment lost 0 bases, leaving 9 bases of the junction unmatched. Germline assignment: CDR1 KGHSH and CDR2 LQKENI. CDR3 in DNA: TGTGCCAGCTCACCACCGGCAGGGGGCGTTGTCCAGCAGTTCTTC. Protein product: CASSPPAGGVVQQFF.

The chain recombines TRBV5-4 with TRBJ2-1; 13 nucleotides agree with TRBD2. The CDR3 totals 15 residues. Germline-derived CDR1 and CDR2 are SGHNT and YYREEE (reference sequence). V lost 4 bases, J lost 9 bases, and 7 bases stayed unmatched. This CDR3 reads CASSARTSGSIEQFF. For the CDR3, the DNA is TGTGCCAGCAGCGCACGGACTAGCGGGAGCATTGAGCAGTTCTTC.

This clone was detected once. The rearrangement uses TRBV10-3 and TRBJ1-2; TRBD1 matches at 12 bases. Germline assignment: CDR1 ENHRY and CDR2 SYGVKD. The CDR3 sequence is 17 residues long. V lost 6 bases to trimming and J lost 5 bases; unmatched junction nucleotides: 13. CDR3 nucleotides: TGTGCCATCAGAGAAACCGGGACAGGGGGCGAATGGTATGGCTACACCTTC. Its translation: CAIRETGTGGEWYGYTF.

The genes are TRBV6-5 and TRBJ2-7; D uncertain. The V and J ends lost 7 bases and 2 bases respectively, with 12 bases between them. Germline-derived CDR1 and CDR2 are MNHEY and SVGAGI. This CDR3 has 13 amino acids. The CDR3 protein is CASTTPATYEQYF. CDR3 sequence (DNA): TGTGCCAGCACCACTCCGGCCACCTACGAGCAGTACTTC.

The CDR3 nucleotides are TGTGCCTGGAGTCGCGGGACAGGACAAGAGACCCAGTACTTC. Encoded protein: CAWSRGTGQETQYF. The rearrangement uses TRBV30 and TRBJ2-5, with 8 bases fitting TRBD1. The CDR3 sequence is 14 residues long. Germline V gene data show CDR1 as GTSNPN and CDR2 as SVGIG (reference sequence). Trimming removed 2 bases from V and 2 bases from J; junction bases left unmatched: 4.

The chain has TRBV7-3 and TRBJ2-1; no clear D gene. This CDR3 is 15 amino acids long. With 2 bases removed from V and 2 bases from J, the gap between germline ends came to 10 bases. Germline CDR1 and CDR2: SGHTA and FQGTGA. CDR3 residues: CASSLVPPPYNEQFF. CDR3 bases: TGTGCCAGCAGCTTAGTGCCCCCCCCCTACAATGAGCAGTTCTTC.

J is TRBJ2-1 and V is TRBV4-3, with D unclear. Trimming cost V 0 bases and J 7 bases, with 10 bases left between them. The CDR3 consists of 14 residues. Germline V gives CDR1 LGHNA, CDR2 YSLEER. The DNA for the CDR3 is TGCGCCAGCAGCCAAGATGGGCAGCCGAATGAGCAGTTCTTC. It translates to CASSQDGQPNEQFF.

This chain links TRBV11-2 with TRBJ2-1; possibly TRBD2 for D (6 bases). The CDR3 consists of 17 residues. Trimming cost V 4 bases and J 6 bases, with 22 bases left between them. Germline V gene data show CDR1 as SGHAT and CDR2 as FQNNGV. Here the CDR3 DNA reads TGTGCCAGCAGCTCACCCGGGGGAGGAGGCTGGTCCAATGAGCAGTTCTTC. Its translation: CASSSPGGGGWSNEQFF.

The gene calls are TRBV3-1 (or the pseudogene TRBV3-2) and TRBJ2-5; 13 positions match TRBD2. Germline loops: CDR1 LGHDT, CDR2 YNNKEL (reference sequence). V shed 3 bases and J 5 bases; nucleotides not matched to a gene: 6. The CDR3 consists of 16 residues. CDR3 residues: CASSHGLAGAGETQYF. CDR3 coding DNA: TGTGCCAGCAGCCACGGACTAGCGGGAGCCGGTGAGACCCAGTACTTC.